These 26 T cell receptor beta chains were sequenced from one sample in a study of T cell repertoires in cytomegalovirus infection (dated by TCRdb to between 2018 and 2021). The treatment or condition label for this specimen denotes: in vitro stimulation with specific CMV peptide epitopes to enrich CMV-specific T cells. This sample was sequenced with an Illumina HiSeq 1500. The public reads were run again by TCRdb, first through fastp at Q25 and then through MiXCR, and only productive beta chains were kept. Rows merge per CDR3 protein into single entries with the most common DNA and genes. The sample table holds fewer than 1,000,000 distinct CDR3 sequences, of which roughly 30% were seen once. Roughly an eighth of the sample is held by the ten biggest clonotypes. No antigen has been identified for these receptors. The specimen was cultured CD8+ T cells from PBMCs, collected from culture after CMV antigen stimulation. Source of these receptors: a human donor in good health (CMV status not recorded). Some clones in this sample may be carry-over from other donors' samples.

The chain is built from TRBV7-9 and TRBJ1-3; possibly TRBD1 for D (6 bases). Germline V CDR1 and CDR2: SEHNR, FQNEAQ (reference sequence). This CDR3 has 14 amino acids. The DNA of the CDR3 is TGTGTCTCGTGGGGACAAAACTCTGGAAACACCATATATTTT. It specifies CVSWGQNSGNTIYF.

This clonotype was seen more than once but under ten times. CDR3 DNA: TGTGCCACCAGTGACACATCCGTTGGCCCAGAGACCCAGTACTTC. Amino acids: CATSDTSVGPETQYF. This chain joins TRBV24-1 and TRBJ2-5; D gene unclear. Trimming cost V 4 bases and J 4 bases, with 15 bases left between them. The CDR3 extends over 15 amino acids. CDR1 is KGHDR, CDR2 SFDVKD, per germline.

The chain employs TRBV6-1 and TRBJ2-7, with 7 bases aligning to TRBD1. CDR3 length: 13 amino acids. Germline CDR1 MNHNS, CDR2 SASEGT. The V gene end was trimmed by 5 bases and the J gene end by 2 bases; junction bases not matched to a gene: 3. The CDR3 DNA sequence: TGTGCCAGCAGTAACAGGGGCGCCTACGAGCAGTACGTC. Protein: CASSNRGAYEQYV.

This clonotype was found a few times. V and J are TRBV10-2 and TRBJ2-1, with 8 bases aligning to TRBD2. Germline CDR1 reads WSHSY; CDR2 reads SAAADI. There are 15 residues in the CDR3. Trimming cost V 1 base and J 5 bases; bases outside gene matches: 4. CDR3 sequence: CASSELRGGNNEQFF. The CDR3 DNA sequence: TGCGCCAGCAGTGAGTTACGGGGGGGAAACAATGAGCAGTTCTTC.

The chain couples TRBV7-6 to TRBJ1-4; TRBD1 matches 8 bases. CDR3 size: 16 residues. Looked up from germline, CDR1 is SGHVS and CDR2 is FNYEAQ. V gave up 3 bases and J gave up 3 bases; unmatched junction bases: 6. The CDR3 region has the DNA TGTGCCAGCAGCTTTGACAGGGGCCCGGCTAATGAAAAACTGTTTTTT. Its translation: CASSFDRGPANEKLFF.

This clonotype was seen only a few times. The chain uses TRBV28 and TRBJ2-6; D gene uncertain. V shed 4 bases and J shed 0 bases, with 19 bases lying between them. CDR1 and CDR2 (germline): MDHEN, SYDVKM. This CDR3 has 19 amino acids. CDR3 amino acids: CASSSIVGRTDSGANVLTF. The CDR3 nucleotides read TGTGCCAGCAGTTCCATTGTAGGACGGACGGACTCTGGGGCCAACGTCCTGACTTTC.

The V gene is TRBV9, the J gene TRBJ1-6, with D unresolved. The CDR3 covers 12 residues. Trimming removed 0 bases at V and 8 bases at J, with 3 bases between. Germline V lookup: CDR1 SGDLS, CDR2 YYNGEE. DNA of the CDR3: TGTGCCAGCAGCGTAGGGTATTCACCCCTCCACTTT. Protein: CASSVGYSPLHF.

This clonotype was seen a handful of times. The chain employs TRBV27 and TRBJ2-2; the D gene is possibly TRBD2 (6 bases). The germline gives CDR1 MNHEY, CDR2 SMNVEV (reference sequence). V shed 3 bases and J shed 3 bases, with 14 bases lying between them. The CDR3 loop spans 16 amino acids. Here the CDR3 reads CASSFLDGGDTGELFF. The DNA for the CDR3 is TGTGCCAGCAGTTTCTTGGACGGGGGAGACACCGGGGAGCTGTTTTTT.

This clonotype was picked up a small number of times. The chain employs TRBV6-2 or TRBV6-3 and TRBJ1-5, with TRBD1 as a possible D gene (5 bases). The germline gives CDR1 MNHEY, CDR2 SVGEGT. This CDR3 has 16 amino acids. V was cut by 0 bases and J by 6 bases, with 15 bases left in between. As DNA, the CDR3 is TGTGCCAGCAGTTACTCGAGGGTTACAGGAGCTCAGCCCCAGCATTTT. As protein: CASSYSRVTGAQPQHF.

DNA for the CDR3: TGCGCCAGCAGCCACGGGAACCAGCAGTTCTTC. Its translation: CASSHGNQQFF. The rearrangement joins TRBV4-1 to TRBJ2-1, with D perhaps matching TRBD2 (5 bases). V was pared by 3 bases and J by 11 bases, with 8 bases between. Per the germline V gene, CDR1 is MGHRA and CDR2 is YSYEKL. This CDR3 contains 11 residues.

As DNA, the CDR3 is TGCAGTGCTAGAGTAGCCTCGAGCTACGAGCAGTACGTC. It translates to CSARVASSYEQYV. V and J are TRBV20-1 and TRBJ2-7; D gene uncertain. V was cut by 1 base and J by 3 bases, with 10 bases left in between. The CDR3 contains 13 residues. Looked up from germline, CDR1 is DFQATT and CDR2 is SNEGSKA (reference sequence).

The gene calls are TRBV19 and TRBJ1-2; the D gene is possibly TRBD1 (6 bases). The V end was cut by 5 bases, the J end by 3 bases, with 22 bases between. This CDR3 is built from 17 residues. Germline CDR1 is LNHDA and CDR2 is SQIVND (reference sequence). The CDR3 coding sequence is TGTGCCAGTAGTTCCACTTTTACAGGGAGAGGGGACTATGGCTACACCTTC. As protein: CASSSTFTGRGDYGYTF.

This clonotype came up a few times. The rearrangement uses TRBV20-1 and TRBJ2-5; TRBD2 is a possible D gene (5 bases). Germline V gives CDR1 DFQATT, CDR2 SNEGSKA (reference sequence). Trimming took off 6 bases at V and 5 bases at J, with 25 bases between the two ends. This CDR3 contains 16 residues. The CDR3 region has the DNA TGCAGTGCGAGTCGGTTTGGTCCTCGGGGAGAGGAGACCCAGTACTTC. As protein: CSASRFGPRGEETQYF.

This clonotype was detected only a few times. A read error may produce the germline difference seen at one junction end. This rearrangement joins TRBV12-3 or TRBV12-4 to TRBJ2-4, with 11 bases aligning to TRBD1. The CDR3 extends over 11 amino acids. In nucleotides, the CDR3 is TGTGCCAGCAGTTCGGGACAGGGGGTGGACTTC. Translated, it gives CASSSGQGVDF.

The genes are TRBV28 and TRBJ2-1, with 10 bases identical to TRBD1. Germline V gene data show CDR1 as MDHEN and CDR2 as SYDVKM. There are 13 residues in the CDR3. With V trimmed by 10 bases and J by 6 bases, 6 bases remained unmatched. This CDR3 is CATAGQGPNEQFF. CDR3 nucleotides: TGTGCCACCGCGGGACAGGGGCCCAATGAGCAGTTCTTC.

The chain employs TRBV7-3 and TRBJ1-1, with D possibly being TRBD1 (6 bases). The CDR3 has 14 residues. V lost 6 bases and J 4 bases, leaving 15 bases between the germline ends. Per germline, CDR1 SGHTA and CDR2 FQGTGA. Written as DNA, the CDR3 is TGTGCCAGCAGAGCCCCGGGGGCAGGCACTGAAGCTTTCTTT. Residues: CASRAPGAGTEAFF.

The rearrangement joins TRBV20-1 to TRBJ2-3, with D maybe TRBD1 (6 bases). Germline V CDR1 and CDR2: DFQATT, SNEGSKA (reference sequence). This CDR3 has 14 amino acids. V dropped 6 bases and J dropped 2 bases, with 15 bases sitting between them. The CDR3 is CSAEWWDTTDTQYF. The DNA of the CDR3 is TGCAGTGCCGAGTGGTGGGACACCACAGATACGCAGTATTTT.

V gene TRBV19 combines with J gene TRBJ2-2, with 7 bases fitting TRBD1. V gave up 4 bases and J gave up 3 bases; unmatched junction bases: 2. Germline V gene lookup returns CDR1 LNHDA and CDR2 SQIVND (reference sequence). There are 14 residues in the CDR3. CDR3 coding DNA: TGTGCCAGTAGTAAAGGGACAGACACCGGGGAGCTGTTTTTT. It encodes CASSKGTDTGELFF. The full variable domain, rest sourced from reference TRBV19 and TRBJ2-2, is DGGITQSPKYLFRKEGQNVTLSCEQNLNHDAMYWYRQDPGQGLRLIYYSQIVNDFQKGDIAEGYSVSREKKESFPLTVTSAQKNPTAFYLCASSKGTDTGELFFGEGSRLTVL.

This clonotype was seen a handful of times. The chain employs TRBV28 and TRBJ2-4, with D tentatively TRBD2 (5 bases). Trimming removed 3 bases at V and 1 base at J, with 7 bases between. The germline gives CDR1 MDHEN, CDR2 SYDVKM. This CDR3 comprises 14 residues. This CDR3 reads CASSFGVAKNIQYF. In DNA, the CDR3 is TGTGCCAGCAGTTTCGGGGTTGCCAAAAACATTCAGTACTTC.

CDR3 coding DNA: TGTGCCAGTAGTCCCGCCGAGGGGACCTACGAGCAGTACTTC. Translating it yields CASSPAEGTYEQYF. The V and J genes are TRBV19 and TRBJ2-7; D might be TRBD1 or TRBD2, each matching 5 bases. The germline V gene encodes CDR1 LNHDA and CDR2 SQIVND (reference sequence). V was trimmed by 5 bases and J by 2 bases, leaving 13 bases between them. This CDR3 is 14 amino acids long.

V is TRBV12-3 or TRBV12-4 and J is TRBJ1-2; TRBD1 aligns across 7 bases. The CDR3 spans 15 residues. Unmatched junction bases numbered 8, after V lost 1 base and J lost 6 bases. The CDR3 DNA follows: TGTGCCAGCAGTTTAGACCCCACAGGGGTCGATGGCTACACCTTC. Its protein product is CASSLDPTGVDGYTF.

V is TRBV6-6 and J is TRBJ2-3; 7 nucleotides align to TRBD2. CDR1 MNHNY and CDR2 SVGAGI come from the germline V gene (reference sequence). This CDR3 is 15 amino acids long. V lost 2 bases and J lost 4; bases outside the gene matches: 6. The CDR3 DNA sequence: TGTGCCAGCAGTTACGTCCAGCGGGGAGCAGATACGCAGTATTTT. It is translated as CASSYVQRGADTQYF.

This clonotype was seen a few times. The V gene is TRBV7-9, the J gene TRBJ2-3; the D gene is possibly TRBD2 (5 bases). V was pared by 5 bases and J by 0 bases, with 18 bases between. Germline CDR1 SEHNR, CDR2 FQNEAQ (reference sequence). The CDR3 is made up of 17 amino acids. The CDR3 loop is CASSRSGAGTSTDTQYF. CDR3 coding DNA: TGTGCCAGCAGCCGCTCGGGTGCGGGCACTAGCACAGATACGCAGTATTTT.

CDR3 DNA sequence: TGTGCCACTTCCGTAGGGGTACCTCAGCCCCAGCATTTT. This encodes CATSVGVPQPQHF. The chain couples TRBV6-2 or TRBV6-3 to TRBJ1-5, with a tentative D call TRBD1 (5 bases). The CDR3 sequence is 13 residues long. Germline assignment: CDR1 MNHEY and CDR2 SVGEGT. Trimming took off 10 bases at V and 6 bases at J, with 16 bases between the two ends.

The gene calls are TRBV28 and TRBJ2-7; TRBD1 matches at 9 bases. V dropped 4 bases and J dropped 5; count of bases not matched to a gene: 3. Germline lookup yields CDR1 MDHEN and CDR2 SYDVKM. The CDR3 loop spans 13 amino acids. The CDR3 loop is CASSYRGLDEQYV. CDR3 DNA: TGTGCCAGCAGTTACAGGGGGCTCGACGAGCAGTACGTC.

V and J are TRBV3-1 and TRBJ1-2; D may be TRBD1 (5 bases). The germline V gene encodes CDR1 LGHDT and CDR2 YNNKEL (reference sequence). The length of the CDR3 is 14 residues. V shed 2 bases and J shed 4 bases, with 11 bases lying between them. The CDR3 bases are TGTGCCAGCAGCCAAAGCGGGACGGCCTATGGCTACACCTTC. It specifies CASSQSGTAYGYTF.